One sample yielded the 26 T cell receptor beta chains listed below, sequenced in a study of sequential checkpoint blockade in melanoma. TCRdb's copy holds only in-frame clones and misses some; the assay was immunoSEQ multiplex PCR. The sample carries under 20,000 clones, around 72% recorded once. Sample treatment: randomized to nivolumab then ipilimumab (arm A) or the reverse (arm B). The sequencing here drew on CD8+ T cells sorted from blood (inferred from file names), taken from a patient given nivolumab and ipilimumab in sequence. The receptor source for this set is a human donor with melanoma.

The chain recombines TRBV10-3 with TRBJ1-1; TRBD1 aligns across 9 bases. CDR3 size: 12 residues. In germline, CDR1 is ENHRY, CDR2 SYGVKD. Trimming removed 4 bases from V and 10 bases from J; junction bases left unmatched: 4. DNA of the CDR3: TGTGCCATCAGTGGGGTGACAGGGGGAGCTTTCTTT. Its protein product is CAISGVTGGAFF.

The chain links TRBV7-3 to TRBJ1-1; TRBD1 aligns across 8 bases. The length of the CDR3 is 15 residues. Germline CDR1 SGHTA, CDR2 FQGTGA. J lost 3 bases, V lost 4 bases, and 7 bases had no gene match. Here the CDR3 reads CASSSGQGRDTEAFF. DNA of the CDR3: TGTGCCAGCAGCTCAGGACAGGGAAGGGACACTGAAGCTTTCTTT.

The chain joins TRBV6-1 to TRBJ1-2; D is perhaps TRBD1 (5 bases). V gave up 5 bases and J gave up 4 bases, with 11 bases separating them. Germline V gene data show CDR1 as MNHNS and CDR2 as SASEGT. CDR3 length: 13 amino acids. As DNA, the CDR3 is TGTGCCAGCAGTCAGGGTTTCACCTATGGCTACACCTTC. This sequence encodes CASSQGFTYGYTF.

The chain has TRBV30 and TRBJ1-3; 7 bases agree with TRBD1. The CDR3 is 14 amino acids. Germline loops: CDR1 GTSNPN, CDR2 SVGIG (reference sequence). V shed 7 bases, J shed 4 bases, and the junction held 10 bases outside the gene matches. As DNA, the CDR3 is TGTGCCTTGGATCCCGGGACAGACGGAAACACCATATATTTT. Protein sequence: CALDPGTDGNTIYF.

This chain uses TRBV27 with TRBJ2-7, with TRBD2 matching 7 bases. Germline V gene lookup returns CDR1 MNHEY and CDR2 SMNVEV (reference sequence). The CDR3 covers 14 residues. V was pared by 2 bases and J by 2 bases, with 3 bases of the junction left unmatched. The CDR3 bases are TGTGCCAGCAGTTTAAGCGGGACGCCCTACGAGCAGTACTTC. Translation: CASSLSGTPYEQYF.

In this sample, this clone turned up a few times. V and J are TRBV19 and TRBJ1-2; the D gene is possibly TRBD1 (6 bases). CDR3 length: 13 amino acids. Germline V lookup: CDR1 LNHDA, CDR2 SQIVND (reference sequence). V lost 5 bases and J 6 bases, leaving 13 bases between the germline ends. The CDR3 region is CASSFGTKDGYTF. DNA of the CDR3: TGTGCCAGTAGTTTCGGGACAAAGGATGGCTACACCTTC.

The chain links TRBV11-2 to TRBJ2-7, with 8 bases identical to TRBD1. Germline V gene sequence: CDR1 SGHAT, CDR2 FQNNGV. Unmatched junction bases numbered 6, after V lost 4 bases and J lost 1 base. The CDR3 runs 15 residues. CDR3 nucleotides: TGTGCCAGCAGCTCCCCAGGGGGCGAGTCCTACGAGCAGTACTTC. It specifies CASSSPGGESYEQYF.

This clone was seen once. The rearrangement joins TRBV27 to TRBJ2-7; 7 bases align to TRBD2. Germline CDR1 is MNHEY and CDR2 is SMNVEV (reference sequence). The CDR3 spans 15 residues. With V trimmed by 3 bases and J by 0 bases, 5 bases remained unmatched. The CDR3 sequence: CASSFSASGSYEQYF. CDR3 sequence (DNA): TGTGCCAGCAGTTTCTCGGCTAGCGGCTCCTACGAGCAGTACTTC.

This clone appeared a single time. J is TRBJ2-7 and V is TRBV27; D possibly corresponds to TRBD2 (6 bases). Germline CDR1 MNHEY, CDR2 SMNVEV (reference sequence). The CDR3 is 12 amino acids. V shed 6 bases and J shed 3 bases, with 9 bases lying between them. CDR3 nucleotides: TGTGCCAGCAGGGGACTTCTCTACGAGCAGTACTTC. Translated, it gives CASRGLLYEQYF.

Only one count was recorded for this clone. The CDR3 DNA sequence: TGTGCCAGCAGTGGCCGGGGGGACGACGAGCAGTACTTC. Protein: CASSGRGDDEQYF. J is TRBJ2-7 and V is TRBV6-5; 7 bases fit TRBD2. V gave up 5 bases and J gave up 5 bases; unmatched junction bases: 6. The CDR3 totals 13 residues. Germline lookup yields CDR1 MNHEY and CDR2 SVGAGI.

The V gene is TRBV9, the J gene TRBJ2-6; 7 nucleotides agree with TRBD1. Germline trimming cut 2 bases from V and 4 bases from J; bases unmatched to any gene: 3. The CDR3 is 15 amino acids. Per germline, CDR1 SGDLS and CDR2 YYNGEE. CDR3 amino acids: CASSVTGLGANVLTF. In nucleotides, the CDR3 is TGTGCCAGCAGCGTGACAGGGCTAGGGGCCAACGTCCTGACTTTC.

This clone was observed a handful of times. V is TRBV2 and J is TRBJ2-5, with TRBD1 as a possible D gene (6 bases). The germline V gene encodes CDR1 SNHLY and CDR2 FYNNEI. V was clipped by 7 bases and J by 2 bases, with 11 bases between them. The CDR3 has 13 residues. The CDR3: CASIPDSQETQYF. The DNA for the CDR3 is TGTGCCAGCATTCCGGACAGTCAAGAGACCCAGTACTTC.

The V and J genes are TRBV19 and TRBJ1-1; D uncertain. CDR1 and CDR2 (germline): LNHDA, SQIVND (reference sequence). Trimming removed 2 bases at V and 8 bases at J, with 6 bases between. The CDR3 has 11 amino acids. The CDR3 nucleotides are TGTGCCAGTAGTATAATGAGGGAAGCTTTCTTT. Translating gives CASSIMREAFF.

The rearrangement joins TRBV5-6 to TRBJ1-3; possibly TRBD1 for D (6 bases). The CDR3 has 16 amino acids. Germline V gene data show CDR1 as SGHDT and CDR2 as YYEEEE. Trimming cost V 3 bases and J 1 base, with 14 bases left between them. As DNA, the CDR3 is TGTGCCAGCAGCTATCCGTTGGGGGCGTCTGGAAACACCATATATTTT. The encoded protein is CASSYPLGASGNTIYF.

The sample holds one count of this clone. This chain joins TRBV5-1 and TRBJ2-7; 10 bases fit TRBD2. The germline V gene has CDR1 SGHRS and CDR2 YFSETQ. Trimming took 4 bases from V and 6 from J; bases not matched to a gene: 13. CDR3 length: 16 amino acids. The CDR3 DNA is TGCGCCAGCAGCCCAACCGGAGCGGGGGGGCCCAGCGAGCAGTACTTC. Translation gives CASSPTGAGGPSEQYF. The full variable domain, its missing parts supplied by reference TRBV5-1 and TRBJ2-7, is KAGVTQTPRYLIKTRGQQVTLSCSPISGHRSVSWYQQTPGQGLQFLFEYFSETQRNKGNFPGRFSGRQFSNSRSEMNVSTLELGDSALYLCASSPTGAGGPSEQYFGPGTRLTVT.

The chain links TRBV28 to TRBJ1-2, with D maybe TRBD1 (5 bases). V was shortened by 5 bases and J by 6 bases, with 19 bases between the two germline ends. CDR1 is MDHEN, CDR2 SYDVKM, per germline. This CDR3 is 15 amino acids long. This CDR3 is CASSPSDGRVNGYTF. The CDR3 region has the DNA TGTGCCAGCAGTCCTTCGGATGGCAGGGTAAATGGCTACACCTTC.

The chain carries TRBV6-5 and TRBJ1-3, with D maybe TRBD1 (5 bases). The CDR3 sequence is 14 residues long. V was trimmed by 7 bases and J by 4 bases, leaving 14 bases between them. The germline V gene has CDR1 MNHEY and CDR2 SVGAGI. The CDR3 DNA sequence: TGTGCCAGCACCCAGGGATTGTACGGAAACACCATATATTTT. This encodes CASTQGLYGNTIYF.

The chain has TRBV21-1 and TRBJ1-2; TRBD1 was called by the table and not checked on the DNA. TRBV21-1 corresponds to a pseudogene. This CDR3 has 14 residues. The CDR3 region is CASRSRGTVYGYTF. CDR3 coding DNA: TGTGCCAGCAGGAGCAGGGGGACCGTCTATGGCTACACCTTC.

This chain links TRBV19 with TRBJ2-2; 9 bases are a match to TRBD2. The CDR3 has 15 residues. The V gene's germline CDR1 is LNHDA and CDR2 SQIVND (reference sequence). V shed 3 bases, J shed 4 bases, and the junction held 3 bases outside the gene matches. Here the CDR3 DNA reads TGTGCCAGTAGTATGGGACTAGCAACCACCGGGGAGCTGTTTTTT. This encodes CASSMGLATTGELFF.

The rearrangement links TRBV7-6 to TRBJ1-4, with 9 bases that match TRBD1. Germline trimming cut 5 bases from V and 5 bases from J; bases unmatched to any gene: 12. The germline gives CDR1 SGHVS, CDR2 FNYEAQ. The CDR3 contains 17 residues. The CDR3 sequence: CASSVLLPGTGNEKLFF. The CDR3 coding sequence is TGTGCCAGCAGCGTTCTTCTACCCGGGACAGGGAATGAAAAACTGTTTTTT.

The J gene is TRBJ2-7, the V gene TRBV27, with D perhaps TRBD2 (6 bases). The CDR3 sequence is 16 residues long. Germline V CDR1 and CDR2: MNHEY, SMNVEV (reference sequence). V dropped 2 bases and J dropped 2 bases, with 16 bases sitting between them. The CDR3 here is CASSLLSGERPYEQYF. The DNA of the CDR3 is TGTGCCAGCAGTTTACTTTCGGGAGAAAGACCCTACGAGCAGTACTTC.

CDR3 residues: CASIFGQGLAFPQTYEQYF. The DNA for the CDR3 is TGTGCCAGCATCTTCGGTCAGGGACTAGCGTTCCCCCAGACCTACGAGCAGTACTTC. The genes are TRBV27 and TRBJ2-7; the match to TRBD2 covers 10 bases. The CDR3 loop spans 19 amino acids. Germline CDR1 is MNHEY and CDR2 is SMNVEV (reference sequence). V shed 7 bases, J shed 2 bases, and the junction held 20 bases outside the gene matches.

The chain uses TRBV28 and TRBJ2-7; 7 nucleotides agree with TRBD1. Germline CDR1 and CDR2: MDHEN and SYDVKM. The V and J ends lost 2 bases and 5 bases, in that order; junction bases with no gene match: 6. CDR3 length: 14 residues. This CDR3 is CASSLKGAKHEQYF. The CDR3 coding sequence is TGTGCCAGCAGTTTAAAGGGGGCGAAGCACGAGCAGTACTTC.

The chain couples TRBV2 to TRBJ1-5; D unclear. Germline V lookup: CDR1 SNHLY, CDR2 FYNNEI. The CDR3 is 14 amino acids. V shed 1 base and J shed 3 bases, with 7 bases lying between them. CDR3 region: CASSEGAVNQPQHF. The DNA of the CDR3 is TGTGCCAGCAGTGAAGGAGCCGTCAATCAGCCCCAGCATTTT. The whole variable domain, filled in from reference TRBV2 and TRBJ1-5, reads EPEVTQTPSHQVTQMGQEVILRCVPISNHLYFYWYRQILGQKVEFLVSFYNNEISEKSEIFDDQFSVERPDGSNFTLKIRSTKLEDSAMYFCASSEGAVNQPQHFGDGTRLSIL.

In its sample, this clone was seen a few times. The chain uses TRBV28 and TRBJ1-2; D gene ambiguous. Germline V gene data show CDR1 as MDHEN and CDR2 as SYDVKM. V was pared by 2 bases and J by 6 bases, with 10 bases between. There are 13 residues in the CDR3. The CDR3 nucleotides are TGTGCCAGCAGTTTAGACGGTCGGGATGGCTACACCTTC. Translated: CASSLDGRDGYTF.

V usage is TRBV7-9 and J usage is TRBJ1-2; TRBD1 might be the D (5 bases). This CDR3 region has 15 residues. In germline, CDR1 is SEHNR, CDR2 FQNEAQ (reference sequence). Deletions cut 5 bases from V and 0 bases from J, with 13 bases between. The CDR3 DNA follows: TGTGCCAGCAGCGATCGGGACTTCCCTAACTATGGCTACACCTTC. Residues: CASSDRDFPNYGYTF.